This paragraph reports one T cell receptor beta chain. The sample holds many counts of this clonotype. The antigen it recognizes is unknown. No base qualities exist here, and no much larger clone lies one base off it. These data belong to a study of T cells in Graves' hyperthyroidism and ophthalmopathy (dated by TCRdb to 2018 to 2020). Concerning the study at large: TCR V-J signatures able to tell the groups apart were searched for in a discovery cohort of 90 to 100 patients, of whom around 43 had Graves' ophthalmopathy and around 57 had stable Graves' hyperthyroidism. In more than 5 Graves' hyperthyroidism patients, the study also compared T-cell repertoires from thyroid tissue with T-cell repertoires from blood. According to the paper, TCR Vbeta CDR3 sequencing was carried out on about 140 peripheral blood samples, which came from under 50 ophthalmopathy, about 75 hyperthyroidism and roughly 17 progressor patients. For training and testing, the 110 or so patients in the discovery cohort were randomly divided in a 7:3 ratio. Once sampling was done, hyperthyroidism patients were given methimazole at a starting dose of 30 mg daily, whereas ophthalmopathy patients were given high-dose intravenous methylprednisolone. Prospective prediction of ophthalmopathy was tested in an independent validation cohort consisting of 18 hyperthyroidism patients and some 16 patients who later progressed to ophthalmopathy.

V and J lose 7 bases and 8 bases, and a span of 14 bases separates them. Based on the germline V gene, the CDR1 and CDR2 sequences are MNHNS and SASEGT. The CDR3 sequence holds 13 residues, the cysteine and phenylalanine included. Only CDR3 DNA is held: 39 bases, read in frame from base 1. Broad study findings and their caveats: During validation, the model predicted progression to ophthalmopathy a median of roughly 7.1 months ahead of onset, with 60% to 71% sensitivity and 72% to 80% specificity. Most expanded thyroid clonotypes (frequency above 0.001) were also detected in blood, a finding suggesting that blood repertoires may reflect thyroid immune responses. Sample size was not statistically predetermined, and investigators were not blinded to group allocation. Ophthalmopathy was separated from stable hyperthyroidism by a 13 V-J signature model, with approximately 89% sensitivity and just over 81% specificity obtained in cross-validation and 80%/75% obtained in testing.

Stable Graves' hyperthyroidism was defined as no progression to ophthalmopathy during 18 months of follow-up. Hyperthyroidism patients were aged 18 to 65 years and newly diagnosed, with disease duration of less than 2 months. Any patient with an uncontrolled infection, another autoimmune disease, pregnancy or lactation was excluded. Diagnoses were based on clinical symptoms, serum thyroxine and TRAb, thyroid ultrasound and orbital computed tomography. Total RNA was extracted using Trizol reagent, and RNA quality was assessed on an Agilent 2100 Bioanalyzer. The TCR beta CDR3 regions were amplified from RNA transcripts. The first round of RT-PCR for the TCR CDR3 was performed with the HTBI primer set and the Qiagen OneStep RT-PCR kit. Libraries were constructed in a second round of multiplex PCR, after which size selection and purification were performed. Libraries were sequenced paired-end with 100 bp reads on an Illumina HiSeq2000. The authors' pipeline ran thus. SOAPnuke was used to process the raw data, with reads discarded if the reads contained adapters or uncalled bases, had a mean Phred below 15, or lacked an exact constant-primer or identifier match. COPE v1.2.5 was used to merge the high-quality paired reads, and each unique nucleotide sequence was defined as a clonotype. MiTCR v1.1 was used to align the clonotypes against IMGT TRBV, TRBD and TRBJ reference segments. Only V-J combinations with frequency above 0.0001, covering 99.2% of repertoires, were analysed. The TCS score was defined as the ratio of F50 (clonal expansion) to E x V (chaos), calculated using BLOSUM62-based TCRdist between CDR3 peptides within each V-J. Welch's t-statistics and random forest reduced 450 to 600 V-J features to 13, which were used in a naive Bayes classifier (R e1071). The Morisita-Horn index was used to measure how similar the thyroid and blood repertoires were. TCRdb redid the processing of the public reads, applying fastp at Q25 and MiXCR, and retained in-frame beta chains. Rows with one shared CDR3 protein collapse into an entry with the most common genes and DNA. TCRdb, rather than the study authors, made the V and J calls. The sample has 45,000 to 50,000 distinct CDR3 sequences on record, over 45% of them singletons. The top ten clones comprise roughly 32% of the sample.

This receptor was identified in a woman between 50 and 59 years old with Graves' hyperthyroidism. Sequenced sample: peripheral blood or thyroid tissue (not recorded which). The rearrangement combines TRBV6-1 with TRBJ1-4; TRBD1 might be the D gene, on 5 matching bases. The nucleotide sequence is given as TGTGCCAGCACTAGACTTGACAGAGAAAAACTGTTTTTT. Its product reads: CASTRLDREKLFF.